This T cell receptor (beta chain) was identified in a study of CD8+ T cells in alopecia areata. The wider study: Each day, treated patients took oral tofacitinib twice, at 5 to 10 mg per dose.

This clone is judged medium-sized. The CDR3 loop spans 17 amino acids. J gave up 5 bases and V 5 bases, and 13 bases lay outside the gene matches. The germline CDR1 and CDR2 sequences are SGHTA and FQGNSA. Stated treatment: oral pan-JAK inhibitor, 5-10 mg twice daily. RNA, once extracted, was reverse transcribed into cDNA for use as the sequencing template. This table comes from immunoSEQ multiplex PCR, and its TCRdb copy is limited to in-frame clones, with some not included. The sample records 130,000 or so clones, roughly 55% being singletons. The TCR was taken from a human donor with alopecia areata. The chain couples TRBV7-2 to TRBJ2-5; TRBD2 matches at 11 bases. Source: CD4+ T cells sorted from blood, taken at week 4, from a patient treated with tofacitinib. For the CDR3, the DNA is TGTGCCAGCAGCCAAGAAATAGCGGGAGGGATAGGCGAGACCCAGTACTTC. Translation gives CASSQEIAGGIGETQYF.